This paragraph covers one T cell receptor (beta chain) sequence. This sample was taken from a study of CD8+CD57+ T cells in acquired aplastic anemia. Genomic DNA acted as the template from which TCR beta VDJ combination and CDR3 sequence profiling were carried out. TCRdb re-analysed the reads in MiXCR, keeping a single row per CDR3 protein. The table lists about 190,000 distinct CDR3 sequences, nearly 50% of them singletons. V lost 5 bases, J lost 7 bases, and 11 bases stayed unmatched. CDR3 length equals 16 residues. Germline lookup yields CDR1 ENHRY and CDR2 SYGVKD. Patients chosen for sequencing had CD8+CD57+ cells that had expanded, as shown by flow cytometry.

This chain links TRBV10-3 with TRBJ1-6, with 7 nucleotides matching TRBD1. The receptor was isolated from a human donor with aplastic anemia. Sample: sorted CD4+, CD8+, or CD8+CD57+ T cells (not recorded which) from PBMCs. DNA for the CDR3: TGTGCCATCAGTTTAGAGGGAGGGGGCGCCAATTCACCCCTCCACTTT. Residues: CAISLEGGGANSPLHF.